This T cell receptor beta chain was observed in a study of chemoradiotherapy in HPV16-positive cancers. V lost 6 bases to trimming and J lost 6 bases; unmatched junction nucleotides: 6. Looked up from germline, CDR1 is MNHEY and CDR2 is SVGAGI. CDR3 length: 13 residues. Profiled with immunoSEQ multiplex PCR; TCRdb holds only in-frame clones, not every one. The sample includes roughly 5,300 clones, roughly 74% seen only once; the top ten take roughly 12%. The source was tumor tissue, collected from a patient who underwent chemoradiotherapy. The chain uses TRBV6-5 and TRBJ1-2, with 8 positions matching TRBD1. The sequence derives from a human donor with HPV-associated anogenital cancer. CDR3 sequence: CASRSDREHGYTF. CDR3 DNA: TGTGCCAGCAGATCGGACAGGGAACATGGCTACACCTTC.